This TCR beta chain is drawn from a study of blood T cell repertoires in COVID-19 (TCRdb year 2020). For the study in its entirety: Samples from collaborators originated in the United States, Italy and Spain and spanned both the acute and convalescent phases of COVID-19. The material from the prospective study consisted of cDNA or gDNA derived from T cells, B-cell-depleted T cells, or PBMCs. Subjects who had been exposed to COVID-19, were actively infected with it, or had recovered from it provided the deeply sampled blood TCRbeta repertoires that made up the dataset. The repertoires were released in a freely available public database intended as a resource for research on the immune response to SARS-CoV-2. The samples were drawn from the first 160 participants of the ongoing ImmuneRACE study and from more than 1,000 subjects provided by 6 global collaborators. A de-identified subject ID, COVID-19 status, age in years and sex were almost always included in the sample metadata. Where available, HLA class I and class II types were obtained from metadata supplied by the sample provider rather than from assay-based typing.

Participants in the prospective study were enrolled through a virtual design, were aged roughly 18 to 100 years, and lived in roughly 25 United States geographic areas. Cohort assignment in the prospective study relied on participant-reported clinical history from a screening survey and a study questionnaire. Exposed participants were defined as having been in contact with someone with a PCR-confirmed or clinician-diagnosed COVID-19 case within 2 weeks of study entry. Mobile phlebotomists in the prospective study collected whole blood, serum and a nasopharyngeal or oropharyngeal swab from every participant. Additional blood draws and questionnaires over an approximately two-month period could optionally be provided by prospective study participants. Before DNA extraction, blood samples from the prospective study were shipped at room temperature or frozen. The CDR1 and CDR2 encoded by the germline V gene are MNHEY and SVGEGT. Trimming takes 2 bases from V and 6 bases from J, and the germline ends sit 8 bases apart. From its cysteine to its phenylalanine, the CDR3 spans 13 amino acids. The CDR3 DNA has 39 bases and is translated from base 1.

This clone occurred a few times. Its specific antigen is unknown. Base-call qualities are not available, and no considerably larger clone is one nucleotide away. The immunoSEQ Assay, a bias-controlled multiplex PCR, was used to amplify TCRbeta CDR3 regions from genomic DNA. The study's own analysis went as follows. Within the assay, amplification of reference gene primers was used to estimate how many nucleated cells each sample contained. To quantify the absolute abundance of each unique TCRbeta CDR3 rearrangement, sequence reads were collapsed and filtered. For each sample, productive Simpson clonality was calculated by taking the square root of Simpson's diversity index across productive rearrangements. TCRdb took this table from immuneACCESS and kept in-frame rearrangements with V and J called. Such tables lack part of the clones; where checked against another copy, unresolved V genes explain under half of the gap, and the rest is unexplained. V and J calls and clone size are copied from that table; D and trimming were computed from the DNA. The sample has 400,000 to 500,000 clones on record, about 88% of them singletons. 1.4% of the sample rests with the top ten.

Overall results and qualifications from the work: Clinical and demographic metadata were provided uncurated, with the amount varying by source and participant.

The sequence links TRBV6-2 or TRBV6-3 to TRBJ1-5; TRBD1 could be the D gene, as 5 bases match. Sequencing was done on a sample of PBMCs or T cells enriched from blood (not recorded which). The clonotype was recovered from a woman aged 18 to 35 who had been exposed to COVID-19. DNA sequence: TGTGCCAGCAGTTACCAGGGCTTTCAGCCCCAGCATTTT. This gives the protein CASSYQGFQPQHF.